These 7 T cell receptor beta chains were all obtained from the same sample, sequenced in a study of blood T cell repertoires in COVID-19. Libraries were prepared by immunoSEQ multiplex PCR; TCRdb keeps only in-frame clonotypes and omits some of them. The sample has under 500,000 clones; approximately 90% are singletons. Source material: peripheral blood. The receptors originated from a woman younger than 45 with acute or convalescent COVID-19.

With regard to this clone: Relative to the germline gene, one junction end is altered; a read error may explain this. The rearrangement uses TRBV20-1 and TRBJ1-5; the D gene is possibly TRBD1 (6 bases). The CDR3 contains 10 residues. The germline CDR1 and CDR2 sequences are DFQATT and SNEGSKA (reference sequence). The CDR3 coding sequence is TGCAGTGCTGGAGGGACAAGACCATATTTT. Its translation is CSAGGTRPYF.

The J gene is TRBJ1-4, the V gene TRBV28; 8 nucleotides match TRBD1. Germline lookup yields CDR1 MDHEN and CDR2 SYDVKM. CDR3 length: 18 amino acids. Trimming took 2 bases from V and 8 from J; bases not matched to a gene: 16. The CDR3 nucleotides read TGTGCCAGCAGTTTACCCGGACAGGGACTCCTCTTTGACGAAAAACTGTTTTTT. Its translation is CASSLPGQGLLFDEKLFF.

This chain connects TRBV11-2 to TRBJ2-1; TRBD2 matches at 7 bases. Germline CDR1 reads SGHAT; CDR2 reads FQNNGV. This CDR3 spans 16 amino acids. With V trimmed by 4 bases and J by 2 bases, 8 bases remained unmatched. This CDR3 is CASSWGLGGAYNEQFF. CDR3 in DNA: TGTGCCAGCAGCTGGGGCCTGGGGGGGGCCTACAATGAGCAGTTCTTC.

In DNA form, the CDR3 reads TGCGCCAGCAGCTTGAGCTCGGGGAAATCTGGGGCCAACGTCCTGACTTTC. Its protein product is CASSLSSGKSGANVLTF. The chain recombines TRBV5-1 with TRBJ2-6, with D possibly matching TRBD2 (5 bases). With 1 base removed from V and 1 base from J, the gap between germline ends came to 12 bases. This CDR3 region has 17 residues. Germline V gives CDR1 SGHRS, CDR2 YFSETQ.

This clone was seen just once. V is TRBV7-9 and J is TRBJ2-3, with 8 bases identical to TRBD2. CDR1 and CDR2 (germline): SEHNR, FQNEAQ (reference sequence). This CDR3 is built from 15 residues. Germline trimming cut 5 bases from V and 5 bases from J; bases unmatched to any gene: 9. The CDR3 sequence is CASSPPGLAGDTQYF. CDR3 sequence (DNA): TGTGCCAGCAGCCCCCCCGGGCTAGCGGGAGATACGCAGTATTTT.

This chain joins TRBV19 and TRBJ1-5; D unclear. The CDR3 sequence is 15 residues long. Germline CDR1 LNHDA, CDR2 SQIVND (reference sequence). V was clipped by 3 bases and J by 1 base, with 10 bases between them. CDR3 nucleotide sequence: TGTGCCAGTAGTATTTGGTCACAGAGCAATCAGCCCCAGCATTTT. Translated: CASSIWSQSNQPQHF.

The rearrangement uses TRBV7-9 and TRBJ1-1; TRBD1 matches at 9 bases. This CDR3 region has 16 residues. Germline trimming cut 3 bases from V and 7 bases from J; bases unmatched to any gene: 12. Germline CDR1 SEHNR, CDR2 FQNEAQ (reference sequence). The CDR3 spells CASSFSGTGYTDEAFF. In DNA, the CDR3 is TGTGCCAGCAGCTTTTCCGGGACAGGGTATACGGATGAAGCTTTCTTT. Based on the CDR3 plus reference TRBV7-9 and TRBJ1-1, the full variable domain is DTGVSQNPRHKITKRGQNVTFRCDPISEHNRLYWYRQTLGQGPEFLTYFQNEAQLEKSRLLSDRFSAERPKGSFSTLEIQRTEQGDSAMYLCASSFSGTGYTDEAFFGQGTRLTVV.